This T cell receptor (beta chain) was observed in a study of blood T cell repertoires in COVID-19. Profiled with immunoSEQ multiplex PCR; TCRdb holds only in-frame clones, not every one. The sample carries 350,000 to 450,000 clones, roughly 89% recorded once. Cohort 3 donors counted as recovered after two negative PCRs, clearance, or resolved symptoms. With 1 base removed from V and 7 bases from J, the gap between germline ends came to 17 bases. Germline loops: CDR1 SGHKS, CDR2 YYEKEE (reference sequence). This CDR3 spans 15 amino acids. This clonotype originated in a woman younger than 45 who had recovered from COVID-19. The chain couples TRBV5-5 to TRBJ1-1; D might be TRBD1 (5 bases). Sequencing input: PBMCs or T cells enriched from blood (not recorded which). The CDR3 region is CASSLIQGGIGEAFF. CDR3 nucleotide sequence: TGTGCCAGCAGCTTGATTCAGGGCGGTATTGGTGAAGCTTTCTTT. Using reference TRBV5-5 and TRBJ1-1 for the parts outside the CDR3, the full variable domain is DAGVTQSPTHLIKTRGQQVTLRCSPISGHKSVSWYQQVLGQGPQFIFQYYEKEERGRGNFPDRFSARQFPNYSSELNVNALLLGDSALYLCASSLIQGGIGEAFFGQGTRLTVV.